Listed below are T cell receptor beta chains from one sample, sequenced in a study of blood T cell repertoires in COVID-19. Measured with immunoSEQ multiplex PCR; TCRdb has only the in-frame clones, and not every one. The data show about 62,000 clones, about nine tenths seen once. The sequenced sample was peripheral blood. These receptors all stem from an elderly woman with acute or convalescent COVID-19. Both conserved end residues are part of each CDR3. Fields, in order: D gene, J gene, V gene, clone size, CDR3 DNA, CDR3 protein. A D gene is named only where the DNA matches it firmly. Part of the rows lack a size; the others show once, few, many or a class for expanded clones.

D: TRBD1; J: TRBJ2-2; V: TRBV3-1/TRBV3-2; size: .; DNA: TGTGCCAGCAGGACCGGGACAGGGGACACCGGGGAGCTGTTTTTT; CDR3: CASRTGTGDTGELFF
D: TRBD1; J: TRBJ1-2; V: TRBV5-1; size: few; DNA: TGCGCCAGCAGAGAGGGGGCGCTTTATGGCTACACCTTC; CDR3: CASREGALYGYTF
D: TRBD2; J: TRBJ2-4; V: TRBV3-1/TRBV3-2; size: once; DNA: TGTGCCAGCAGCCAAGAGCGGGGCCGGGGGACTAGCGCCGGCAAAAACATTCAGTACTTC; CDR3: CASSQERGRGTSAGKNIQYF
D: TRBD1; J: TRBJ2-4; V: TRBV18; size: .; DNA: TGTGCCAGCTCACGGGAGACAGGGAAAAACATTCAGTACTTC; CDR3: CASSRETGKNIQYF
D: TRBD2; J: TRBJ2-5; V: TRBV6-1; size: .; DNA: TGTGCCAGCAGTGCGTACCTGGTGGGCGGGGCGGGAGTACAGGAGACCCAGTACTTC; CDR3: CASSAYLVGGAGVQETQYF
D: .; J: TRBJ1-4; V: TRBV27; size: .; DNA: TGTGCCAGCAGCATCCCCGGGGATGAAAAACTGTTTTTT; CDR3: CASSIPGDEKLFF
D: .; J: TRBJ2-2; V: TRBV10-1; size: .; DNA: TGCGCCAGTTTGTCCGGGTCCGGGGAGCTGTTTTTT; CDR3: CASLSGSGELFF
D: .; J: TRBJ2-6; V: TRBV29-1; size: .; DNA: TGCAGCGTCGATAGCGGTTCTGGGGCCAACGTCCTGACTTTC; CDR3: CSVDSGSGANVLTF
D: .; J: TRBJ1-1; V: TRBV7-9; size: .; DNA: TGTGCCAGCAGCTTAGGGGTGGGCTCCGCTGAAGCTTTCTTT; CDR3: CASSLGVGSAEAFF
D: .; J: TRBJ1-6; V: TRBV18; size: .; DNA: TGTGCCAGCTCACCTAACTATAATTCACCCCTCCACTTT; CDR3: CASSPNYNSPLHF
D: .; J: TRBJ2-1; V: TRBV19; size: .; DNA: TGTGCCAGTAGTACCCGGAGGGGATCGACCGATGAGCAGTTCTTC; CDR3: CASSTRRGSTDEQFF
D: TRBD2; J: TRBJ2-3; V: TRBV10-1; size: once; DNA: TGCGCCAGCGCACCTAGCGGACGCACAGATACGCAGTATTTT; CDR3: CASAPSGRTDTQYF
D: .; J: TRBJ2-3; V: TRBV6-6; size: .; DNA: TGTGCCAGCAGTTACCGGGGAAGCACAGATACGCAGTATTTT; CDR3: CASSYRGSTDTQYF
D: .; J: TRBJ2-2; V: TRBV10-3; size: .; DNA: TGTGCCATCAGTCAGGGCTTGACCGGGGAGCTGTTTTTT; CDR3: CAISQGLTGELFF
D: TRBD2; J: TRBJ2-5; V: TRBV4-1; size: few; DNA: TGCGCCAGCAGCCAAGGCCCCCGGAGGCTAGCGGGGGGGCGGGGGCGAGAGACCCAGTACTTC; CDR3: CASSQGPRRLAGGRGRETQYF
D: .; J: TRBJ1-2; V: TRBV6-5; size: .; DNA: TGTGCCAGCAGGGAGGGAGCCAGCTTATATGGCTACACCTTC; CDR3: CASREGASLYGYTF
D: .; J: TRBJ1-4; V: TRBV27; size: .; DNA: TGTGCCAGCAGTTTTACACCTGCAACTAATGAAAAACTGTTTTTT; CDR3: CASSFTPATNEKLFF
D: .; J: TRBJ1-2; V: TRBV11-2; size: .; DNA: TGTGCCAGCAGCGGACAGCTACCCGTGGGTGGCTACACCTTC; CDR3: CASSGQLPVGGYTF
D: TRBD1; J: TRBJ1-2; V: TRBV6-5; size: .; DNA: TGTGCCAGCAGTTACCGGCAGGGGGCTTTAGGCTACACCTTC; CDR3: CASSYRQGALGYTF
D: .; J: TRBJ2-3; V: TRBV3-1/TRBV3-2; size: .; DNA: TGTGCCAGCAGCCGATCAAGCGGATCCGGTGGTACGCAGTATTTT; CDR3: CASSRSSGSGGTQYF
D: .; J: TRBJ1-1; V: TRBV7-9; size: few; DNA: TGTGCCAGCAGCAAGGTAGGGGGGAACACTGAAGCTTTCTTT; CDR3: CASSKVGGNTEAFF
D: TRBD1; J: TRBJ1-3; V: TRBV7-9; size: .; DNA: TGTGCCAGCAGCTTCCGGACAGGGAGCAACACCATATATTTT; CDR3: CASSFRTGSNTIYF
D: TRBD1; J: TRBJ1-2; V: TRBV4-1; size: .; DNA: TGCGCCAGCAGCGTACGGGACAGGGGTTATGGCTACACCTTC; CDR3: CASSVRDRGYGYTF
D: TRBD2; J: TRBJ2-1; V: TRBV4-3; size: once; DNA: TGCGCCAGCAGCCAAGATGGCGGGGGGCAAAAGAAGAGCTCCTACAATGAGCAGTTCTTC; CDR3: CASSQDGGGQKKSSYNEQFF
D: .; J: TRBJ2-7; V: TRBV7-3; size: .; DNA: TGTGCCAGCAGCTTCGCAGGGGCGCACGAGCAGTACTTC; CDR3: CASSFAGAHEQYF
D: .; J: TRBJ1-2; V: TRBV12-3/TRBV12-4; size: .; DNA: TGTGCCAGCAGCCCAACTGAGAACTATGGCTACACCTTC; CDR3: CASSPTENYGYTF
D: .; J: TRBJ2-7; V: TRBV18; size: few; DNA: TGTGCCAGCTCAGCGACAAATCCCTACGAGCAGTACTTC; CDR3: CASSATNPYEQYF
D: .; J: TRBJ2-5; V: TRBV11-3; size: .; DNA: TGTGCCAGCAGCGCCCGACAGGGACTCCAAGAGACCCAGTACTTC; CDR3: CASSARQGLQETQYF
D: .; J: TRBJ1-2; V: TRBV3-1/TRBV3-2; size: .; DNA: TGTGCCAGCAGCCAAGTGGAGGGCTATGGCTACACCTTC; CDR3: CASSQVEGYGYTF